Given below is one T cell receptor beta chain in context. This CDR3 spans 13 amino acids. With 2 bases clipped from V and 4 bases from J, the junction kept 0 bases outside the gene matches. CDR1 SGHNT and CDR2 YYREEE come from the germline V gene (reference sequence). This entry belongs to a study of hypomethylating agent response in myelodysplastic syndrome. Assay: immunoSEQ multiplex PCR; the TCRdb copy retains only in-frame clones and omits some. Here the sample spans a few thousand clones, around 80% being singletons. This receptor was obtained from a human donor with myelodysplastic syndrome. The sample consisted of bone marrow, taken before or after starting hypomethylating agent treatment for myelodysplastic syndrome (not recorded which). The chain employs TRBV5-4 and TRBJ2-3; 8 bases fit TRBD1. The CDR3 DNA follows: TGTGCCAGCAGCTTACAGGGGGCAGATACGCAGTATTTT. Translated: CASSLQGADTQYF.